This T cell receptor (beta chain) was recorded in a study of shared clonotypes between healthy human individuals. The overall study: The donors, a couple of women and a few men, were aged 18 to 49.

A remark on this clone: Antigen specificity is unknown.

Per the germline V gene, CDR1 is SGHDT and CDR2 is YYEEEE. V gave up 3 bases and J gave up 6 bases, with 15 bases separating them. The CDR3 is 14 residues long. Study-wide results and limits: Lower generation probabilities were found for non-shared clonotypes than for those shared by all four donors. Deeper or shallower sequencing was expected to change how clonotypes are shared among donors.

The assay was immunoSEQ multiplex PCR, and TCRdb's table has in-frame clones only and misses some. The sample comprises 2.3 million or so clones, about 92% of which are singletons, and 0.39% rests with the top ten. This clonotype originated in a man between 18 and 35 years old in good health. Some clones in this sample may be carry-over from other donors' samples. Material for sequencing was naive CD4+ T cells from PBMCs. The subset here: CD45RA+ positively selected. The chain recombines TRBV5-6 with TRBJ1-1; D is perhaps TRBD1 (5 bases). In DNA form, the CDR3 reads TGTGCCAGCAGCTCCCCGGGACCTGGCGCTGAAGCTTTCTTT. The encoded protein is CASSSPGPGAEAFF.